The 19 T cell receptor beta chains below were found in one sample sequenced in a study of T cells in Graves' hyperthyroidism and ophthalmopathy. Authors of the study amplified TCR beta CDR3 regions from RNA transcripts. RT-PCR in the first round (using the HTBI primer set) targeted the TCR CDR3. TCRdb fed the multiplex PCR reads into MiXCR, producing one record per CDR3 protein. The sample carries hundreds of thousands of distinct CDR3 sequences, approximately 15% recorded once. The sequenced material came from blood. The receptors were gathered from a woman aged 30 to 39 with Graves' hyperthyroidism that later progressed to Graves' ophthalmopathy.

J is TRBJ2-5 and V is TRBV12-5; D may correspond to TRBD1 or TRBD2 (5 bases each). V was cut by 7 bases and J by 7 bases, with 19 bases left in between. Germline CDR1 reads LGHNT; CDR2 reads FRNRAP. This CDR3 is 14 amino acids long. The CDR3 nucleotides read TGTGCTAGTGACCAGGGACGGACGCTAGGGACCCAGTACTTC. Translating it yields CASDQGRTLGTQYF. The full variable domain, rest sourced from reference TRBV12-5 and TRBJ2-5, is DARVTQTPRHKVTEMGQEVTMRCQPILGHNTVFWYRQTMMQGLELLAYFRNRAPLDDSGMPKDRFSAEMPDATLATLKIQPSEPRDSAVYFCASDQGRTLGTQYFGPGTRLLVL.

CDR3 amino acids: CASSLSGTETQYF. The CDR3 coding sequence is TGTGCCAGCAGCTTAAGCGGGACAGAGACCCAGTACTTC. The chain uses TRBV7-3 and TRBJ2-5, with D perhaps matching TRBD2 (6 bases). Germline V gene sequence: CDR1 SGHTA, CDR2 FQGTGA. The V end was cut by 1 base, the J end by 4 bases, with 7 bases between. CDR3 length: 13 residues.

Only a few counts were recorded for this clonotype. The gene calls are TRBV7-3 and TRBJ2-7; D not resolved. Germline loops: CDR1 SGHTA, CDR2 FQGTGA. Trimming cost V 5 bases and J 1 base, with 12 bases left between them. The CDR3 extends over 14 amino acids. The CDR3 loop is CASSPLPGSYEQYF. In DNA, the CDR3 is TGTGCCAGCAGCCCCCTGCCGGGTTCCTACGAGCAGTACTTC.

This sequence joins TRBV20-1 and TRBJ2-5, with D unresolved. This CDR3 is built from 12 residues. Germline lookup yields CDR1 DFQATT and CDR2 SNEGSKA (reference sequence). Trimming removed 8 bases from V and 1 base from J, with 11 bases in between. The CDR3 DNA follows: TGCAGTTCATCCAGGAGCCAAGAGACCCAGTACTTC. Amino acids: CSSSRSQETQYF.

This clonotype was detected ten times or more. The rearrangement joins TRBV11-2 to TRBJ2-2, with D tentatively TRBD1 or TRBD2 (6 bases each). Germline V gives CDR1 SGHAT, CDR2 FQNNGV. There are 15 residues in the CDR3. With 5 bases removed from V and 6 bases from J, the gap between germline ends came to 16 bases. CDR3: CASSRTGARAGELFF. In nucleotides, the CDR3 is TGTGCCAGCAGCCGGACGGGGGCGCGGGCCGGGGAGCTGTTTTTT.

This clonotype has only a few counts. The chain has TRBV28 and TRBJ2-2; 10 bases agree with TRBD2. Germline loops: CDR1 MDHEN, CDR2 SYDVKM. This CDR3 has 15 amino acids. Trimming took 3 bases from V and 6 from J; bases not matched to a gene: 4. CDR3 nucleotides: TGTGCCAGCAGTTTGCCCGGACTAGCGGCCGGGGAGCTGTTTTTT. This encodes CASSLPGLAAGELFF.

This clonotype appeared many times. The chain links TRBV7-9 to TRBJ2-3; 7 bases map to TRBD1. The CDR3 covers 12 residues. V shed 6 bases, J shed 4 bases, and the junction held 1 base outside the gene matches. The V gene's germline CDR1 is SEHNR and CDR2 FQNEAQ (reference sequence). CDR3 bases: TGTGCCAGCAGAGGGGGCCCAGATACGCAGTATTTT. It translates to CASRGGPDTQYF.

This clonotype has only a few counts. This CDR3 is CASSLNGAGGNTGELFF. CDR3 bases: TGTGCCAGCAGCTTAAATGGAGCGGGAGGAAACACCGGGGAGCTGTTTTTT. This rearrangement joins TRBV7-3 to TRBJ2-2; 9 bases are shared with TRBD2. The CDR3 is made up of 17 amino acids. Trimming cost V 1 base and J 2 bases; bases outside gene matches: 5. Germline CDR1 reads SGHTA; CDR2 reads FQGTGA.

This clonotype has only a few counts. V is TRBV5-1 and J is TRBJ2-7, with a possible D match to TRBD1 (5 bases). The V and J ends lost 2 bases and 0 bases respectively, with 12 bases between them. Germline V CDR1 and CDR2: SGHRS, YFSETQ. There are 15 residues in the CDR3. CDR3 loop: CASSLEGALSYEQYF. CDR3 DNA: TGCGCCAGCAGCTTAGAAGGGGCTCTCTCCTACGAGCAGTACTTC.

This clonotype was seen repeatedly, ten times or more. This rearrangement joins TRBV28 to TRBJ2-1, with D perhaps assigned TRBD1 or TRBD2 (5 bases each). The CDR3 has 13 amino acids. Trimming cost V 8 bases and J 7 bases, with 15 bases left between them. Germline V CDR1 and CDR2: MDHEN, SYDVKM. CDR3 bases: TGTGCCAGCCAGGGAGCATCTCGGAATGAGCAGTTCTTC. Protein sequence: CASQGASRNEQFF. The entire variable domain, with the rest obtained from reference TRBV28 and TRBJ2-1, is as follows: DVKVTQSSRYLVKRTGEKVFLECVQDMDHENMFWYRQDPGLGLRLIYFSYDVKMKEKGDIPEGYSVSREKKERFSLILESASTNQTSMYLCASQGASRNEQFFGPGTRLTVL.

This clonotype was seen at least ten times. The chain is built from TRBV7-9 and TRBJ2-5; 8 nucleotides agree with TRBD2. Germline loops: CDR1 SEHNR, CDR2 FQNEAQ (reference sequence). The length of the CDR3 is 14 residues. J lost 5 bases, V lost 10 bases, and 12 bases had no gene match. CDR3 in amino acids: CATPGQREQETQYF. Written as DNA, the CDR3 is TGTGCCACCCCTGGCCAGCGGGAGCAGGAGACCCAGTACTTC.

This clonotype was counted ten times or more. The V and J genes are TRBV6-1 and TRBJ2-1; D is undetermined. CDR3 length: 13 residues. The germline V gene encodes CDR1 MNHNS and CDR2 SASEGT. With 6 bases removed from V and 8 bases from J, the gap between germline ends came to 14 bases. The DNA of the CDR3 is TGTGCCAGCAGGGGTCTGGGTTATGATGAGCAGTTCTTC. Its translation is CASRGLGYDEQFF.

This clonotype was counted ten times or more. V and J are TRBV20-1 and TRBJ2-5, with 11 positions matching TRBD2. The V segment lost 5 bases and the J segment 4 bases; nucleotides outside the gene matches: 3. This CDR3 has 13 amino acids. The germline V gene has CDR1 DFQATT and CDR2 SNEGSKA (reference sequence). The CDR3 region has the DNA TGCAGTGCTCGGACTAGCGGGCGAGAGACCCAGTACTTC. Protein: CSARTSGRETQYF.

This clonotype was observed a handful of times. The chain employs TRBV4-2 and TRBJ2-1; TRBD2 agrees at 7 bases. CDR3 size: 14 residues. Trimming removed 2 bases from V and 5 bases from J; junction bases left unmatched: 3. Germline V gene sequence: CDR1 LGHNA, CDR2 YNFKEQ. In DNA, the CDR3 is TGTGCCAGCAGCCAACCTAGCGGACACAATGAGCAGTTCTTC. Translating it yields CASSQPSGHNEQFF.

This clonotype has just a few counts. The gene calls are TRBV15 and TRBJ2-5; TRBD1 matches at 7 bases. V lost 3 bases to trimming and J lost 3 bases; unmatched junction nucleotides: 4. The V gene's germline CDR1 is LNHNV and CDR2 YYDKDF (reference sequence). The CDR3 runs to 14 residues. The CDR3 is CATSRDRMEETQYF. In DNA, the CDR3 is TGTGCCACCAGCAGGGACAGGATGGAAGAGACCCAGTACTTC.

This clonotype was observed many times. This sequence joins TRBV28 and TRBJ1-1, with D possibly being TRBD1 (5 bases). V was cut by 7 bases and J by 11 bases, with 17 bases left in between. The CDR3 spans 12 residues. Germline values: CDR1 MDHEN, CDR2 SYDVKM. The DNA for the CDR3 is TGTGCCAGCACCGTCGAAGGGGCCCATGCTTTCTTT. This codes for CASTVEGAHAFF.

This clonotype was picked up many times. This chain links TRBV7-3 with TRBJ1-2; D not resolved. Germline V gene data show CDR1 as SGHTA and CDR2 as FQGTGA. The length of the CDR3 is 13 residues. Deletions cut 5 bases from V and 8 bases from J, with 15 bases between. This CDR3 reads CASSLRTPSGYTF. CDR3 sequence (DNA): TGTGCCAGCAGCCTACGGACCCCCTCCGGCTACACCTTC.

This sequence joins TRBV20-1 and TRBJ1-5; 8 bases match TRBD1. There are 14 residues in the CDR3. Germline assignment: CDR1 DFQATT and CDR2 SNEGSKA (reference sequence). V trimming: 2 bases; J trimming: 3 bases; junction bases outside the gene matches: 3. This chain's CDR3 is CSARRQGANQPQHF. DNA for the CDR3: TGCAGTGCTAGACGTCAGGGGGCCAATCAGCCCCAGCATTTT.

This clonotype was seen ten or more times. V usage is TRBV20-1 and J usage is TRBJ2-1; 11 bases map to TRBD2. The CDR3 runs to 15 residues. V shed 2 bases and J 4 bases; nucleotides not matched to a gene: 4. Looked up from germline, CDR1 is DFQATT and CDR2 is SNEGSKA (reference sequence). This CDR3 is CSARLAGGQYNEQFF. The CDR3 nucleotides are TGCAGTGCTAGACTAGCGGGAGGACAATACAATGAGCAGTTCTTC.